Reported below is one TCR beta chain. Its antigen is still unknown. Trimming removed 6 bases from V and 5 bases from J, with 13 bases in between. CDR3 length: 13 amino acids. CDR1 and CDR2 from the germline V gene are SGHAT and FQNNGV. PCR amplification relied on 60 Vbeta primers (plus 13 Jbeta primers). Clones were read by immunoSEQ multiplex PCR, and TCRdb kept only the in-frame ones, dropping some. Among around 170,000 clones listed, approximately 85% were seen once. The sample belongs to a study of cytomegalovirus exposure and HLA in healthy donors. Findings of the study overall: It was reported that TCR beta sequences correctly inferred the HLA-A and HLA-B alleles for most subjects.

The V and J genes are TRBV11-2 and TRBJ1-1; unclear D gene. This TCR was recovered from a woman aged 18-30 years in good health and CMV-seronegative. Source material: PBMCs. The CDR3 DNA is TGTGCCAGCAGACGTACGGGAGGAACTGAAGCTTTCTTT. Residues: CASRRTGGTEAFF.